The 9 T cell receptor beta chains below were found in one sample sequenced in a study of blood T cells in healthy people across ages. Sample-barcoded 5' priming and a J-beta primer mix drove a second PCR of about 7 to 11 cycles. TCRdb re-called the 5' RACE reads with MiXCR, one entry per CDR3 protein. Of hundreds of thousands of distinct CDR3 sequences listed, more than 45% were seen once; the top ten hold roughly 22%. The sequencing input was blood. These receptor sequences come from a man aged 25 to 40 in good health.

The chain couples TRBV10-3 to TRBJ2-6; D possibly corresponds to TRBD1 (6 bases). Germline CDR1 and CDR2: ENHRY and SYGVKD. The V end lost 6 bases, the J end lost 2 bases, and 8 bases lay between the germline ends. The CDR3 is 14 amino acids. DNA of the CDR3: TGTGCCATCAGGGGGACACCTGGGGCCAACGTCCTGACTTTC. Encoded protein: CAIRGTPGANVLTF.

The V and J genes are TRBV6-1 and TRBJ2-1; 15 nucleotides agree with TRBD2. This CDR3 is built from 17 residues. V was clipped by 7 bases and J by 9 bases; unmatched bases: 13. Germline V gene lookup returns CDR1 MNHNS and CDR2 SASEGT. The CDR3 DNA reads as TGTGCCAGCACCAAGGGGACTAGCGGGGGGAGGTGGGGTGAGCAGTTCTTC. Amino acids: CASTKGTSGGRWGEQFF.

V and J are TRBV6-2 or TRBV6-3 and TRBJ2-1; TRBD2 aligns across 8 bases. Germline loops: CDR1 MNHEY, CDR2 SVGEGT. The CDR3 totals 14 residues. Unmatched junction bases numbered 6, after V lost 3 bases and J lost 8 bases. CDR3 amino acids: CASSYSSGSDEQFF. CDR3 DNA sequence: TGTGCCAGCAGTTATTCGAGCGGGAGTGATGAGCAGTTCTTC.

A few counts support this clonotype. The CDR3 loop reads CAITLGQGAGEQYF. The CDR3 DNA reads as TGTGCCATAACCCTTGGACAGGGGGCTGGCGAGCAGTACTTC. The rearrangement links TRBV10-3 to TRBJ2-4; 11 nucleotides match TRBD1. The last part of the DNA fits TRBJ2-7 better; the J call may be wrong. Germline V gene lookup returns CDR1 ENHRY and CDR2 SYGVKD. This CDR3 has 14 residues.

The chain employs TRBV27 and TRBJ2-7; TRBD1 is a possible D gene (6 bases). V was clipped by 3 bases and J by 6 bases, with 15 bases between them. The CDR3 sequence is 14 residues long. Germline CDR1 reads MNHEY; CDR2 reads SMNVEV (reference sequence). For the CDR3, the DNA is TGTGCCAGCAGTTTGGCCAGGGGTGGGGTCGAGCAGTACTTC. Protein sequence: CASSLARGGVEQYF.

The chain couples TRBV7-2 to TRBJ2-5; TRBD2 matches 11 bases. CDR1 SGHTA and CDR2 FQGNSA come from the germline V gene. Trimming took 5 bases from V and 9 from J; bases not matched to a gene: 14. This CDR3 comprises 16 residues. The CDR3, as DNA: TGTGCCAGCAGCAACCTAGCGGGGGGCCTCGGGTCGGCCCAGTACTTC. Its translation: CASSNLAGGLGSAQYF.

V usage is TRBV9 and J usage is TRBJ2-7; unclear D gene. Trimming took off 0 bases at V and 0 bases at J, with 10 bases between the two ends. The CDR3 runs 15 residues. Germline CDR1 is SGDLS and CDR2 is YYNGEE. The DNA for the CDR3 is TGTGCCAGCAGCGTAGGGTCGGGTTTCTCCTACGAGCAGTACTTC. Protein sequence: CASSVGSGFSYEQYF.

CDR3 DNA: TGTGCCAGCAGTTTTGTGGCGGGAGACGGCGAGCAGTACTTC. It yields the protein CASSFVAGDGEQYF. The V call is TRBV12-3 or TRBV12-4, the J call TRBJ2-5; 7 bases match TRBD2. The DNA end favors TRBJ2-7, so the J call may be wrong. The CDR3 extends over 14 amino acids.

This chain connects TRBV20-1 to TRBJ1-6; D unresolved. The CDR3 covers 15 residues. The V end lost 1 base, the J end lost 10 bases, and 17 bases lay between the germline ends. Looked up from germline, CDR1 is DFQATT and CDR2 is SNEGSKA (reference sequence). CDR3 amino acids: CSARGTVEPGSPLHF. The CDR3 nucleotides read TGCAGTGCTAGAGGGACGGTCGAACCAGGCTCACCCCTCCACTTT.